Listed below are T cell receptor beta chains from one sample, sequenced in a study of cytomegalovirus exposure and HLA in healthy donors. The assay was immunoSEQ multiplex PCR, and TCRdb's table has in-frame clones only and misses some. The table has 82,000 or so clones, 90% to 95% seen once; the top ten hold roughly 0.75%. Sequencing used PBMCs. The receptor source for this set is a woman aged 18-30 years in good health and CMV-seronegative. CDR3s include the opening cysteine and the closing phenylalanine or tryptophan.

V: TRBV5-4
J: TRBJ1-2
CDR3: CASSPYGQGYTF

V: TRBV7-9
J: TRBJ2-3
CDR3: CASSLPSGHTDTQYF

V: TRBV18
J: TRBJ1-2
CDR3: CASSPSYRGGGYTF

V: TRBV7-8
J: TRBJ2-2
CDR3: CASSLAGGELFF

V: TRBV6-6
J: TRBJ2-2
CDR3: CASSYPESGNTGELFF

V: TRBV19
J: TRBJ2-5
CDR3: CASSRRVAETQYF

V: TRBV25-1
J: TRBJ2-5
CDR3: CASSESLAGGQWATQYF

V: TRBV20-1
J: TRBJ2-7
CDR3: CSALEAYEQYF

V: TRBV5-1
J: TRBJ2-1
CDR3: CASSPEGRGGGLDEQFF

V: TRBV5-4
J: TRBJ1-1
CDR3: CASTKVEGSTEAFF

V: TRBV29-1
J: TRBJ1-5
CDR3: CSALQGSGQPQHF

V: TRBV6-6
J: TRBJ1-1
CDR3: CASSYSAGQNTEAFF

V: TRBV20-1
J: TRBJ1-2
CDR3: CSASDSYGYTF

V: TRBV10-3
J: TRBJ2-7
CDR3: CAISLDRGWGGRTYEQYF

V: TRBV30
J: TRBJ2-1
CDR3: CAWSVGLAGYNEQFF

V: TRBV6-5
J: TRBJ1-2
CDR3: CASSYSTPGGRYGYTF

V: TRBV15
J: TRBJ2-1
CDR3: CAVARDSLRNEQFF

V: TRBV7-9
J: TRBJ2-7
CDR3: CASSLGGRSYEQYF

V: TRBV4-2
J: TRBJ1-4
CDR3: CASSPQGNPSTNEKLFF

V: TRBV2
J: TRBJ1-1
CDR3: CASPSSQGTEAFF

V: TRBV4-1
J: TRBJ2-7
CDR3: CASSQGGGTDRILTYEQYF

V: TRBV5-1
J: TRBJ2-1
CDR3: CASSLARPNEQFF

V: TRBV20-1
J: TRBJ1-1
CDR3: CSARTGFVAFF

V: TRBV18
J: TRBJ2-5
CDR3: CASSPPGQQETQYF

V: TRBV4-1
J: TRBJ2-5
CDR3: CASSQVLAGVFGETQYF

V: TRBV2
J: TRBJ2-7
CDR3: CASRKGNEQYF

V: TRBV7-2
J: TRBJ2-5
CDR3: CASSLATSGGQETQYF

V: TRBV2
J: TRBJ1-6
CDR3: CASRDDRVNLYPYNSPLHF

V: TRBV19
J: TRBJ1-2
CDR3: CASSTMDLGGYTF

V: TRBV11-3
J: TRBJ2-3
CDR3: CASSLNGEDTQYF

V: TRBV5-8
J: TRBJ2-7
CDR3: CASSLVRYEGNEQYF

V: TRBV27
J: TRBJ2-7
CDR3: CASSLSGATYEQYF

V: TRBV5-6
J: TRBJ1-1
CDR3: CASSWEGVQGIVAFF

V: TRBV5-1
J: TRBJ2-1
CDR3: CASSFHRLGDNEQFF